This T cell receptor beta chain was profiled in a study of T cell repertoires in cytomegalovirus infection. The CDR3 runs 15 residues. The germline CDR1 and CDR2 sequences are MGHRA and YSYEKL. V dropped 1 base and J dropped 2; count of bases not matched to a gene: 3. This clonotype was seen many times. One entry per CDR3 protein, called by TCRdb with MiXCR from the reads. The sample holds a few hundred thousand distinct CDR3 sequences, around 13% seen once. The chain couples TRBV4-1 to TRBJ2-5; 8 positions match TRBD2. Sequencing input: PBMCs. The sequence was obtained from a human donor in good health (CMV status not recorded). Some clones in this sample may be carry-over from other donors' samples. The CDR3 DNA is TGCGCCAGCAGCCAAGTAGCGGGAATACAAGAGACCCAGTACTTC. It specifies CASSQVAGIQETQYF.